This T cell receptor beta chain was identified in a study of blood T cell repertoires in COVID-19. About the research overall: Samples of COVID-19 (acute and convalescent) were obtained from the United States, Italy and Spain. Sample material is recorded as cDNA or gDNA derived from T cells, B-cell-depleted T cells, or PBMCs.

How the authors handled the data: Counts of nucleated cells, estimated from reference gene primer amplification, were obtained. Repertoires were generated with immunoSEQ multiplex PCR, while TCRdb's copy carries only in-frame clones and drops some. That table gives V, J and clone size, and the DNA gave D and trimming. The repertoire includes some 150,000 clones, around 87% of them detected once, and more than 5% sits in the top ten. The CDR3 spans 11 residues. Germline CDR1 and CDR2: MDHEN and SYDVKM. V lost 5 bases to trimming and J lost 4 bases, with 3 bases between them. The TCR was taken from a human donor in a cohort sampled during active COVID-19. Sequencing was carried out using peripheral blood. This chain links TRBV28 with TRBJ1-5; D is undetermined. The CDR3 here is CASSHNQPQHF. DNA of the CDR3: TGTGCCAGCAGTCATAATCAGCCCCAGCATTTT.